The 6 T cell receptor beta chains given below trace back to one sample, sequenced in a study of CD8+CD57+ T cells in acquired aplastic anemia. Genomic DNA templated the TCR beta VDJ and CDR3 profiling. TCRdb passed the reads through MiXCR, listing each CDR3 protein once. The sample includes some 180,000 distinct CDR3 sequences, more than 60% of them seen just once. CD8+CD57+ cell expansion had been shown by flow cytometry in patients chosen for sequencing. The source material was sorted CD4+, CD8+, or CD8+CD57+ T cells (not recorded which) from PBMCs. The source is a human donor with aplastic anemia.

The genes are TRBV10-3 and TRBJ1-1; D call uncertain. CDR1 is ENHRY and CDR2 is SYGVKD in the germline V gene. V was shortened by 3 bases and J by 5 bases, with 10 bases between the two germline ends. This CDR3 has 13 residues. The CDR3 sequence is CAISEQTGTEAFF. CDR3 DNA sequence: TGTGCCATCAGTGAACAGACGGGGACTGAAGCTTTCTTT.

The chain carries TRBV10-1 and TRBJ1-2, with D perhaps TRBD1 (6 bases). The CDR3 totals 10 residues. V was pared by 6 bases and J by 9 bases, with 8 bases between. In germline, CDR1 is WNHNN, CDR2 SYGVQD (reference sequence). CDR3 loop: CASRRGSYTF. Written as DNA, the CDR3 is TGCGCCAGCAGGAGGGGGAGCTACACCTTC.

The genes are TRBV24-1 and TRBJ1-2; 7 bases fit TRBD1. J gave up 4 bases and V 11 bases, and 6 bases lay outside the gene matches. The CDR3 spans 12 residues. Germline V gene sequence: CDR1 KGHDR, CDR2 SFDVKD. The CDR3 loop reads CAIDREPYGYTF. The CDR3 region has the DNA TGTGCCATCGACAGGGAACCCTATGGCTACACCTTC.

This clonotype was recorded at least ten times. The chain links TRBV14 to TRBJ2-7; possibly TRBD1 for D (5 bases). The germline V gene has CDR1 SGHDN and CDR2 FVKESK. Trimming took off 5 bases at V and 5 bases at J, with 10 bases between the two ends. This CDR3 region has 12 residues. Written as DNA, the CDR3 is TGTGCCAGCAGCGTAACAGGTAACGAGCAGTACTTC. Protein: CASSVTGNEQYF.

The chain combines TRBV19 with TRBJ1-1; D is unclear. The germline CDR1 and CDR2 sequences are LNHDA and SQIVND (reference sequence). The CDR3 covers 13 residues. Trimming removed 3 bases from V and 0 bases from J, with 5 bases in between. CDR3 nucleotide sequence: TGTGCCAGTAGTATTGTGTTGAACACTGAAGCTTTCTTT. Its translation is CASSIVLNTEAFF.

The V call is TRBV4-2, the J call TRBJ2-1; 7 bases are a match to TRBD2. This CDR3 contains 16 residues. The trim removed 1 base at V and 9 bases at J, leaving 12 bases unmatched. CDR1 and CDR2 from the germline V gene are LGHNA and YNFKEQ. As DNA, the CDR3 is TGTGCCAGCAGCCAAGGGACGGGAGCGGGAAGGTCTGAGCAGTTCTTC. Translated, it gives CASSQGTGAGRSEQFF.